The clone carrying this T cell receptor (beta chain) appeared a few times. In the original analysis: How many nucleated cells were present was estimated from reference gene primer amplification. This table comes from immunoSEQ multiplex PCR, and its TCRdb copy is limited to in-frame clones, with some not included. The DNA was the basis for D and trimming; V, J and clone size are from that table. The sample contains tens of thousands of clones, about 74% of which appear only once. V was cut by 5 bases and J by 8 bases, with 10 bases left in between. CDR3 length equals 13 residues. Germline assignment: CDR1 SGHAT and CDR2 FQNNGV. The data originate from a study of blood T cell repertoires in COVID-19.

The V and J genes are TRBV11-2 and TRBJ1-6; D not resolved. The sequence came from a woman aged 80 or over with acute or convalescent COVID-19. What was sequenced was peripheral blood. Here the CDR3 DNA reads TGTGCCAGCAGCCAATGGTTAGATTCACCCCTCCACTTT. Translated: CASSQWLDSPLHF.